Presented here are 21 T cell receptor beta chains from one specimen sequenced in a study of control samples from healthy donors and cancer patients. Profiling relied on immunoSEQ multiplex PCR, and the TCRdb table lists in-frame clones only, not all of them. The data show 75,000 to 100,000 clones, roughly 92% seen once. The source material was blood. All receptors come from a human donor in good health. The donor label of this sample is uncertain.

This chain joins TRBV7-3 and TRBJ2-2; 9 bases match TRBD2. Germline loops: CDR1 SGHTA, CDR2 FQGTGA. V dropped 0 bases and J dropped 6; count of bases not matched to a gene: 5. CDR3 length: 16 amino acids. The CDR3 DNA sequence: TGTGCCAGCAGCTTAACTAGCGGGGGAGCGGCCGGGGAGCTGTTTTTT. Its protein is CASSLTSGGAAGELFF.

In DNA, the CDR3 is TGTGCCAGTAGCAGGGGGCTAGCGGGGGGAAACACCGGGGAGCTGTTTTTT. This encodes CASSRGLAGGNTGELFF. This rearrangement joins TRBV19 to TRBJ2-2; 11 bases map to TRBD2. Germline V gene lookup returns CDR1 LNHDA and CDR2 SQIVND (reference sequence). CDR3 length: 17 amino acids. With V trimmed by 6 bases and J by 2 bases, 8 bases remained unmatched.

CDR3 coding DNA: TGTGCCAGCAGCTTGGCCGATGAGCAGTTCTTC. The encoded protein is CASSLADEQFF. This chain connects TRBV7-2 to TRBJ2-1; the D is unclear. V lost 3 bases to trimming and J lost 8 bases, with 5 bases between them. Germline V gene lookup returns CDR1 SGHTA and CDR2 FQGNSA. The CDR3 runs 11 residues.

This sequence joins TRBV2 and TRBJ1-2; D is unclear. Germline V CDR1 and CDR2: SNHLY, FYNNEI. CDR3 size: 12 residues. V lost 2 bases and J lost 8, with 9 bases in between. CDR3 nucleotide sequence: TGTGCCAGCAGTGAATTGGGGTGGGGCTACACCTTC. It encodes CASSELGWGYTF.

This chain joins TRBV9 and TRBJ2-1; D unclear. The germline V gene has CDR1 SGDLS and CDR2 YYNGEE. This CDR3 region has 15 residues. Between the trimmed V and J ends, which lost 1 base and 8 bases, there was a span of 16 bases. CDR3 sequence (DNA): TGTGCCAGCAGCGTATATGGGGTTAGTGGTGATGAGCAGTTCTTC. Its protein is CASSVYGVSGDEQFF.

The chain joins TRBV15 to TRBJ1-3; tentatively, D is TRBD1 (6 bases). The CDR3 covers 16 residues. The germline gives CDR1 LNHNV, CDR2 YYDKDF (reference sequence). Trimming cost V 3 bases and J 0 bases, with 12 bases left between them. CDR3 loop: CATSRGTSSSGNTIYF. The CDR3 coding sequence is TGTGCCACCAGCAGGGGGACATCGAGCTCTGGAAACACCATATATTTT.

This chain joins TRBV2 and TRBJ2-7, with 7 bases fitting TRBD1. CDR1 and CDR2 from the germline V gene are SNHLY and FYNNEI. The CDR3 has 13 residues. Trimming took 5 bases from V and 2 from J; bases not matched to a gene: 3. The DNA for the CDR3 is TGTGCCAGCAGTCGACAGGGCCCCTACGAGCAGTACTTC. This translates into CASSRQGPYEQYF.

The chain's CDR3 is CASSLYSLAGDSHEQFF. The CDR3 region has the DNA TGTGCCAGCAGTTTATACTCACTAGCGGGGGATTCTCATGAGCAGTTCTTC. The chain joins TRBV28 to TRBJ2-1, with 11 nucleotides matching TRBD2. This CDR3 is 17 amino acids long. Germline assignment: CDR1 MDHEN and CDR2 SYDVKM. V lost 1 base to trimming and J lost 8 bases; unmatched junction nucleotides: 10.

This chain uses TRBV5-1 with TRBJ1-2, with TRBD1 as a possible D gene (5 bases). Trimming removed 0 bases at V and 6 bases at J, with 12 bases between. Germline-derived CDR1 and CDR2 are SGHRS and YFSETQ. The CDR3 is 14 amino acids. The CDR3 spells CASSLEGSGDGYTF. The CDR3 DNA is TGCGCCAGCAGCTTGGAGGGGAGCGGGGATGGCTACACCTTC.

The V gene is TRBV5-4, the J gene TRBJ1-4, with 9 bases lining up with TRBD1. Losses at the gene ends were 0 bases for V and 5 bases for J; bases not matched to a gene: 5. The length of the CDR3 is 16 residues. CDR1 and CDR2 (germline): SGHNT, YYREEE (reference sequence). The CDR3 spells CASSLGPGTGNEKLFF. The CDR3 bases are TGTGCCAGCAGCTTGGGGCCCGGGACAGGGAATGAAAAACTGTTTTTT. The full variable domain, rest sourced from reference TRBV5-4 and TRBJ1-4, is ETGVTQSPTHLIKTRGQQVTLRCSSQSGHNTVSWYQQALGQGPQFIFQYYREEENGRGNFPPRFSGLQFPNYSSELNVNALELDDSALYLCASSLGPGTGNEKLFFGSGTQLSVL.

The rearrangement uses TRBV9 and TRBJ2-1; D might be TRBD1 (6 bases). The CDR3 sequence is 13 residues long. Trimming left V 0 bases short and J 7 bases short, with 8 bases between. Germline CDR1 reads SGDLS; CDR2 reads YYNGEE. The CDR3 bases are TGTGCCAGCAGCGTAGACCAGGGGAATGAGCAGTTCTTC. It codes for CASSVDQGNEQFF.

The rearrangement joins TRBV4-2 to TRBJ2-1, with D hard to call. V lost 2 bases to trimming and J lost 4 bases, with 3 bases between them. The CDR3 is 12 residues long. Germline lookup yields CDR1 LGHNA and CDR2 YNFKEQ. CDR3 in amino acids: CASSQTYNEQFF. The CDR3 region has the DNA TGTGCCAGCAGCCAAACGTACAATGAGCAGTTCTTC.

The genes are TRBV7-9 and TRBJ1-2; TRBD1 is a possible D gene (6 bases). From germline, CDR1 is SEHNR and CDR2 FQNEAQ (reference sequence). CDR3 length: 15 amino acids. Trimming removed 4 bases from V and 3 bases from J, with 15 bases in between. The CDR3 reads CASSSEGRGDYGYTF. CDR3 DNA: TGTGCCAGCAGCTCAGAGGGGAGGGGGGACTATGGCTACACCTTC.

The CDR3 sequence is CASSWEEQGLSYEQYF. Written as DNA, the CDR3 is TGTGCCAGCAGCTGGGAGGAACAGGGGCTGTCCTACGAGCAGTACTTC. V usage is TRBV7-9 and J usage is TRBJ2-7; weak D call: TRBD1 (7 bases). The V end was cut by 4 bases, the J end by 1 base, with 17 bases between. Germline V lookup: CDR1 SEHNR, CDR2 FQNEAQ (reference sequence). The CDR3 spans 16 residues.

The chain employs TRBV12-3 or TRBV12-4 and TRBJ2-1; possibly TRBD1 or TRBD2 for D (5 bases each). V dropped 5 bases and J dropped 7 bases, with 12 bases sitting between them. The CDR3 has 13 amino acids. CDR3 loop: CASSQWDGNEQFF. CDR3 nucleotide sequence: TGTGCCAGCAGTCAATGGGACGGTAATGAGCAGTTCTTC.

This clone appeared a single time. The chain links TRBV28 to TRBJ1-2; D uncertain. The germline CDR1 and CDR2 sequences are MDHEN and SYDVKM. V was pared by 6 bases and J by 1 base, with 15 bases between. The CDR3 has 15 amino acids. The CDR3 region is CASSPAGIHNYGYTF. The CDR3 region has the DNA TGTGCCAGCAGCCCGGCCGGGATTCATAACTATGGCTACACCTTC.

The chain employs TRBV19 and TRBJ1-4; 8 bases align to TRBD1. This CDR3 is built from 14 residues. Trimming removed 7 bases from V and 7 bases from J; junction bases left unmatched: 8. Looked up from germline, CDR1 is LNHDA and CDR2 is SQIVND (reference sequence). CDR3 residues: CASNRQGFTEKLFF. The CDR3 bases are TGTGCCAGTAATCGACAGGGGTTTACTGAAAAACTGTTTTTT.

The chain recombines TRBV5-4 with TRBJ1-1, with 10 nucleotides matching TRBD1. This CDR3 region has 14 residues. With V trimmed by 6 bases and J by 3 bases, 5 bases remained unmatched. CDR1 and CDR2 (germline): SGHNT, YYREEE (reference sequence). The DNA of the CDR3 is TGTGCCAGCACCGGACAGGGGGTGCACACTGAAGCTTTCTTT. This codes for CASTGQGVHTEAFF. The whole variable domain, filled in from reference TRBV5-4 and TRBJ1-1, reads ETGVTQSPTHLIKTRGQQVTLRCSSQSGHNTVSWYQQALGQGPQFIFQYYREEENGRGNFPPRFSGLQFPNYSSELNVNALELDDSALYLCASTGQGVHTEAFFGQGTRLTVV.

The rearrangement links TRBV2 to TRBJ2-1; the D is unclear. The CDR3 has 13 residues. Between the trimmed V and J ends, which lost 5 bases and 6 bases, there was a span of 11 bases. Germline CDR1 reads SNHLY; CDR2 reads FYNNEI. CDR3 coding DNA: TGTGCCAGCAGTACGGACCGATTCAATGAGCAGTTCTTC. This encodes CASSTDRFNEQFF.

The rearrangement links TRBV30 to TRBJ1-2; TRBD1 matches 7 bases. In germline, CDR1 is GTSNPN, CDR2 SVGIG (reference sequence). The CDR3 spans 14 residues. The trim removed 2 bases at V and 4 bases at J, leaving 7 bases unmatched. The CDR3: CAWSHRGLGYGYTF. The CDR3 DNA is TGTGCCTGGAGTCACAGGGGCCTGGGCTATGGCTACACCTTC.

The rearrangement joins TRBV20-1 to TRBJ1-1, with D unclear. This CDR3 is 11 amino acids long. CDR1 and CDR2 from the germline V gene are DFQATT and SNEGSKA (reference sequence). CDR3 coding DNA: TGCAGCGTAGGTTGGAACACTGAAGCTTTCTTT. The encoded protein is CSVGWNTEAFF.